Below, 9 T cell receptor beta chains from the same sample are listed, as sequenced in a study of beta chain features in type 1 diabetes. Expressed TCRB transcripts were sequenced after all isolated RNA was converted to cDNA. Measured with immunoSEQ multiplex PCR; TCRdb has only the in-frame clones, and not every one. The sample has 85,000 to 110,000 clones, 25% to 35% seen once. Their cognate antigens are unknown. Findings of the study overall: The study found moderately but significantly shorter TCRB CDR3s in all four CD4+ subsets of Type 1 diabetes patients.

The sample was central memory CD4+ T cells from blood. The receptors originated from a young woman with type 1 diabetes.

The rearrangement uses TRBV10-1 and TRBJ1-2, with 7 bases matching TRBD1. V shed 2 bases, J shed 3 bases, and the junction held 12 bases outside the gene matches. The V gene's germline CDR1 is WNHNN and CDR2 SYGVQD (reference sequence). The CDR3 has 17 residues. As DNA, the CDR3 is TGCGCCAGCAGTGAGCGCCTTCGAGAGGGGGCCCACTATGGCTACACCTTC. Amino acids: CASSERLREGAHYGYTF.

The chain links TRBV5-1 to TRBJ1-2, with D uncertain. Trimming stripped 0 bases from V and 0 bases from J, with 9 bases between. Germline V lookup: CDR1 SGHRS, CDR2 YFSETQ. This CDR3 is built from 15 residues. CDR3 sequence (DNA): TGCGCCAGCAGCTTGGATCCGGGTTCTAACTATGGCTACACCTTC. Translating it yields CASSLDPGSNYGYTF.

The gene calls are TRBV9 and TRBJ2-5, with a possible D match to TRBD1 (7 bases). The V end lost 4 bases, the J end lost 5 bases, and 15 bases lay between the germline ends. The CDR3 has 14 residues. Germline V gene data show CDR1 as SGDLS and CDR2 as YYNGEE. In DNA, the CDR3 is TGTGCCAGCAGCCCCCAGGGGGGTTGGGAGACCCAGTACTTC. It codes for CASSPQGGWETQYF.

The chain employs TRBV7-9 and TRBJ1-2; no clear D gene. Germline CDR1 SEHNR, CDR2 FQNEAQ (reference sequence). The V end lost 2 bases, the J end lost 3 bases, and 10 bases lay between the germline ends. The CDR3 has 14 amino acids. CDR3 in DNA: TGTGCCAGCAGCTTAATCGGGGTGGACTATGGCTACACCTTC. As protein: CASSLIGVDYGYTF.

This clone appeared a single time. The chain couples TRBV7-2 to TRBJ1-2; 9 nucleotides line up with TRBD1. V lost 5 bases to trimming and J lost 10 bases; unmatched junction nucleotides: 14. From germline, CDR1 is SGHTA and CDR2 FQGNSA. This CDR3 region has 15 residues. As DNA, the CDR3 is TGTGCCAGCAGCCCCAGACAGGGGGACACTTCATACTACACCTTC. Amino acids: CASSPRQGDTSYYTF.

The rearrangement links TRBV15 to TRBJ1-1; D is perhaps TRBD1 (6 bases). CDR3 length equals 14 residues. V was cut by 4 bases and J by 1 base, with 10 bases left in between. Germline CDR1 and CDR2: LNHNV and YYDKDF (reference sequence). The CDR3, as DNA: TGTGCCACCAGCAAACGACAGGAGAACACTGAAGCTTTCTTT. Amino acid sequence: CATSKRQENTEAFF.

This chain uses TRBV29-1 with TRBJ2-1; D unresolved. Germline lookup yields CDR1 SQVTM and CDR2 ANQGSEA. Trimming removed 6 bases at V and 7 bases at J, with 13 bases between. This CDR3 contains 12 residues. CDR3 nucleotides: TGCAGCGTAGACTCCCCGTGGAATGAGCAGTTCTTC. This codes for CSVDSPWNEQFF.

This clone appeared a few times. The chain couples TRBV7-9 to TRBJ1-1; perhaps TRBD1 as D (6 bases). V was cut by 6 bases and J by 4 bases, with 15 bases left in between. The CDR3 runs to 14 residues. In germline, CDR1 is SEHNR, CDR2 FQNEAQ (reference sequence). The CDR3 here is CASRPVTGLTEAFF. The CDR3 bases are TGTGCCAGCAGACCAGTTACAGGGCTCACTGAAGCTTTCTTT.

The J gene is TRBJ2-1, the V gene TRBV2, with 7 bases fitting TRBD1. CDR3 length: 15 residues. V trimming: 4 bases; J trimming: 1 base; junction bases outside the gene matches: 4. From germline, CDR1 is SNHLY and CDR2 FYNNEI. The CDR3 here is CASSGGQASYNEQFF. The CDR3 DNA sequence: TGTGCCAGCAGTGGAGGACAGGCTTCCTACAATGAGCAGTTCTTC.